This T cell receptor beta chain was found in a study of technical replicates of blood from several donors. Measured with immunoSEQ multiplex PCR; TCRdb has only the in-frame clones, and not every one. The table records 75,000 to 90,000 clones, roughly 96% of them present only once. This receptor was taken from a human donor in good health. The sample was T cells isolated from PBMCs.

The CDR3 loop is CASSQDPRTGGTGELFF. The CDR3 coding sequence is TGCGCCAGCAGCCAAGATCCGCGGACAGGGGGCACCGGGGAGCTGTTTTTT. The chain employs TRBV4-1 and TRBJ2-2, with 10 bases matching TRBD1. This CDR3 has 17 residues. V gave up 0 bases and J gave up 4 bases; unmatched junction bases: 5. Germline assignment: CDR1 MGHRA and CDR2 YSYEKL.